Described below is a single T cell receptor (beta chain) sequence and its context. Its antigen is currently unknown. These data are taken from a study of T cells in Graves' hyperthyroidism and ophthalmopathy. Study results and limitations: Among clonotypes expanded in thyroid above 0.001, most were also found in blood.

RNA transcripts served as the template for amplifying TCR beta CDR3 regions. A first-round RT-PCR of the TCR CDR3 used the HTBI primer set. TCRdb re-derived calls from the multiplex PCR reads in MiXCR, one entry per CDR3 protein. Here the sample spans about 420,000 distinct CDR3 sequences, 15% to 17% being singletons. The clonotype originates from a woman aged 18-29 years with Graves' hyperthyroidism. The specimen sequenced was blood.

As DNA, the CDR3 is TGTGCCAGCGGCCGTTGGGACAGGAGCAATCAGCCCCAGCATTTT. It is translated as CASGRWDRSNQPQHF. The chain recombines TRBV27 with TRBJ1-5; TRBD1 aligns across 8 bases. Germline loops: CDR1 MNHEY, CDR2 SMNVEV (reference sequence). J lost 1 base, V lost 8 bases, and 7 bases had no gene match. The CDR3 spans 15 residues.